This TCR beta chain was sequenced in a study of graft-versus-host responses after intestinal transplantation. Method: immunoSEQ multiplex PCR; TCRdb's copy keeps in-frame clones and lacks some. Among some 79,000 clones listed, about 88% were seen once. Worth noting for this clone: The antigen is unknown.

Unmatched junction bases numbered 2, after V lost 4 bases and J lost 1 base. From germline, CDR1 is SNHLY and CDR2 FYNNEI. The CDR3 has 14 residues. The rearrangement links TRBV2 to TRBJ1-2; 8 positions match TRBD1. The sample consisted of unstimulated CD4+ T cells sorted from spleen or lymph node cells, taken before intestinal transplant. This TCR was sampled from a human donor who received an intestinal transplant. The CDR3 protein is CASSAQGGNYGYTF. CDR3 DNA sequence: TGTGCCAGCAGTGCACAGGGGGGTAACTATGGCTACACCTTC.